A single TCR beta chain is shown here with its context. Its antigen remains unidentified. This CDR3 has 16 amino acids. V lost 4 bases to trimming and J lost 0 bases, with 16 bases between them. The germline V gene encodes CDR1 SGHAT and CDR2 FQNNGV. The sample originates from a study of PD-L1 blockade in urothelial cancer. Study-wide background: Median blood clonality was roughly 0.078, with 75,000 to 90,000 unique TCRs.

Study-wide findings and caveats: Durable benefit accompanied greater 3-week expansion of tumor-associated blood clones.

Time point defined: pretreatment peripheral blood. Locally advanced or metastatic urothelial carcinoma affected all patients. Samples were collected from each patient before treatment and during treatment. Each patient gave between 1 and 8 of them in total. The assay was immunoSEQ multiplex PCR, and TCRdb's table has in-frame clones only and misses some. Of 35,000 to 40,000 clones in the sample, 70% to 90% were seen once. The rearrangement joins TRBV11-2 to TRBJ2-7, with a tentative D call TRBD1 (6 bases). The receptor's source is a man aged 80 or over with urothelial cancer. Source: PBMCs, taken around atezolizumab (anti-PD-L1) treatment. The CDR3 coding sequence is TGTGCCAGCAGCTCGACCCGACAGGTTCCCTCCTACGAGCAGTACTTC. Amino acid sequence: CASSSTRQVPSYEQYF.